Below, 10 T cell receptor beta chains from the same sample are listed, as sequenced in a study of blood T cell repertoires in COVID-19. TCRdb's copy holds only in-frame clones and misses some; the assay was immunoSEQ multiplex PCR. The table has around 100,000 clones, roughly nine tenths seen once. Sample: peripheral blood. These receptor sequences come from a woman over 75 with acute or convalescent COVID-19.

The chain employs TRBV9 and TRBJ2-3; 7 nucleotides match TRBD1. Losses at the gene ends were 2 bases for V and 2 bases for J; bases not matched to a gene: 5. This CDR3 contains 15 residues. Germline CDR1 SGDLS, CDR2 YYNGEE. The CDR3 protein is CASSVRDRDTDTQYF. CDR3 nucleotides: TGTGCCAGCAGCGTCCGGGACAGAGACACAGATACGCAGTATTTT.

The V gene is TRBV27, the J gene TRBJ1-5; weak D call: TRBD1 (5 bases). With 4 bases removed from V and 7 bases from J, the gap between germline ends came to 11 bases. CDR1 is MNHEY, CDR2 SMNVEV, per germline (reference sequence). This CDR3 has 13 residues. CDR3 loop: CASSYGGGQPQHF. The CDR3 bases are TGTGCCAGCAGTTATGGGGGAGGGCAGCCCCAGCATTTT.

The chain links TRBV19 to TRBJ1-2; the D is unclear. V dropped 4 bases and J dropped 3 bases, with 6 bases sitting between them. The CDR3 runs to 12 residues. The germline gives CDR1 LNHDA, CDR2 SQIVND (reference sequence). CDR3 in DNA: TGTGCCAGTAGTAAACAGTACTATGGCTACACCTTC. This codes for CASSKQYYGYTF.

The chain joins TRBV20-1 to TRBJ2-1, with D unresolved. The CDR3 is 9 amino acids. The germline gives CDR1 DFQATT, CDR2 SNEGSKA (reference sequence). Trimming stripped 6 bases from V and 12 bases from J, with 9 bases between. DNA for the CDR3: TGCAGTGCCAAAAGAGGGCAGTTCTTC. It translates to CSAKRGQFF.

The chain recombines TRBV6-5 with TRBJ2-1; TRBD2 matches at 12 bases. V shed 6 bases, J shed 10 bases, and the junction held 7 bases outside the gene matches. The CDR3 is 14 residues long. From germline, CDR1 is MNHEY and CDR2 SVGAGI. The CDR3 DNA follows: TGTGCCAGCAGAACACTAGCGGGGGGTCCGGAGCAGTTCTTC. Protein sequence: CASRTLAGGPEQFF.

V gene TRBV30 combines with J gene TRBJ1-5, with D perhaps matching TRBD1 (6 bases). The CDR3 is made up of 13 amino acids. V lost 4 bases and J 11 bases, leaving 18 bases between the germline ends. Germline CDR1 is GTSNPN and CDR2 is SVGIG (reference sequence). The CDR3 DNA follows: TGTGCCTGGAAACTACAGGGCGGTATGACCCAGCATTTT. It yields the protein CAWKLQGGMTQHF.

The chain recombines TRBV28 with TRBJ2-3; 8 positions agree with TRBD2. The germline CDR1 and CDR2 sequences are MDHEN and SYDVKM. Trimming took 7 bases from V and 6 from J; bases not matched to a gene: 6. CDR3 length: 13 amino acids. CDR3 in DNA: TGTGCCAGCAACCGGGAGGGGCGCGATACGCAGTATTTT. Encoded protein: CASNREGRDTQYF.

The chain has TRBV19 and TRBJ2-7, with TRBD2 as a possible D gene (5 bases). The CDR3 consists of 12 residues. Germline V CDR1 and CDR2: LNHDA, SQIVND (reference sequence). V gave up 2 bases and J gave up 6 bases, with 8 bases separating them. The CDR3 sequence: CASSIRTGEQYF. CDR3 bases: TGTGCCAGTAGTATACGGACTGGCGAGCAGTACTTC.

CDR3: CASSAPRTGSTGELFF. In DNA, the CDR3 is TGTGCCAGCAGCGCCCCCCGGACAGGGTCCACCGGGGAGCTGTTTTTT. The gene calls are TRBV9 and TRBJ2-2, with 8 bases fitting TRBD1. V trimming: 3 bases; J trimming: 4 bases; junction bases outside the gene matches: 8. Germline V lookup: CDR1 SGDLS, CDR2 YYNGEE. The CDR3 is 16 residues long. The variable domain in full, completed from reference TRBV9 and TRBJ2-2, reads DSGVTQTPKHLITATGQRVTLRCSPRSGDLSVYWYQQSLDQGLQFLIQYYNGEERAKGNILERFSAQQFPDLHSELNLSSLELGDSALYFCASSAPRTGSTGELFFGEGSRLTVL.

This clone has only a few counts. The chain employs TRBV19 and TRBJ2-6; the match to TRBD1 covers 7 bases. This CDR3 spans 15 amino acids. CDR1 is LNHDA and CDR2 is SQIVND in the germline V gene (reference sequence). Trimming at V came to 8 bases and at J to 4 bases, leaving 8 bases not matched to a gene. CDR3 bases: TGTGCCAGTGGAGTGACAGGGACCGGGGCCAACGTCCTGACTTTC. It is translated as CASGVTGTGANVLTF.